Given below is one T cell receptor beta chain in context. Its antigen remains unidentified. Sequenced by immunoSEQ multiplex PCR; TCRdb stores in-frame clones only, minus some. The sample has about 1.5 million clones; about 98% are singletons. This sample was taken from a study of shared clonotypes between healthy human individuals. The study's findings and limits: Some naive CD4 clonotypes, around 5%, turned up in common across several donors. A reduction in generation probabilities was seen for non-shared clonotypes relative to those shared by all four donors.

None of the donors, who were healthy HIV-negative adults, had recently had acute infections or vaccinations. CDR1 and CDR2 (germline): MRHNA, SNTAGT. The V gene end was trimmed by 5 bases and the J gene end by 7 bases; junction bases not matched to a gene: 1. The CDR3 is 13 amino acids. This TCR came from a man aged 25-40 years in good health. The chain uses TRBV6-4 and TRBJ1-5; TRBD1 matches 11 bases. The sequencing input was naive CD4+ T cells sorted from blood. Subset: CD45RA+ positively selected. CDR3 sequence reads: CASSRTGGQPQHF. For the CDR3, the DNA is TGTGCCAGCAGTAGGACAGGGGGCCAGCCCCAGCATTTT.